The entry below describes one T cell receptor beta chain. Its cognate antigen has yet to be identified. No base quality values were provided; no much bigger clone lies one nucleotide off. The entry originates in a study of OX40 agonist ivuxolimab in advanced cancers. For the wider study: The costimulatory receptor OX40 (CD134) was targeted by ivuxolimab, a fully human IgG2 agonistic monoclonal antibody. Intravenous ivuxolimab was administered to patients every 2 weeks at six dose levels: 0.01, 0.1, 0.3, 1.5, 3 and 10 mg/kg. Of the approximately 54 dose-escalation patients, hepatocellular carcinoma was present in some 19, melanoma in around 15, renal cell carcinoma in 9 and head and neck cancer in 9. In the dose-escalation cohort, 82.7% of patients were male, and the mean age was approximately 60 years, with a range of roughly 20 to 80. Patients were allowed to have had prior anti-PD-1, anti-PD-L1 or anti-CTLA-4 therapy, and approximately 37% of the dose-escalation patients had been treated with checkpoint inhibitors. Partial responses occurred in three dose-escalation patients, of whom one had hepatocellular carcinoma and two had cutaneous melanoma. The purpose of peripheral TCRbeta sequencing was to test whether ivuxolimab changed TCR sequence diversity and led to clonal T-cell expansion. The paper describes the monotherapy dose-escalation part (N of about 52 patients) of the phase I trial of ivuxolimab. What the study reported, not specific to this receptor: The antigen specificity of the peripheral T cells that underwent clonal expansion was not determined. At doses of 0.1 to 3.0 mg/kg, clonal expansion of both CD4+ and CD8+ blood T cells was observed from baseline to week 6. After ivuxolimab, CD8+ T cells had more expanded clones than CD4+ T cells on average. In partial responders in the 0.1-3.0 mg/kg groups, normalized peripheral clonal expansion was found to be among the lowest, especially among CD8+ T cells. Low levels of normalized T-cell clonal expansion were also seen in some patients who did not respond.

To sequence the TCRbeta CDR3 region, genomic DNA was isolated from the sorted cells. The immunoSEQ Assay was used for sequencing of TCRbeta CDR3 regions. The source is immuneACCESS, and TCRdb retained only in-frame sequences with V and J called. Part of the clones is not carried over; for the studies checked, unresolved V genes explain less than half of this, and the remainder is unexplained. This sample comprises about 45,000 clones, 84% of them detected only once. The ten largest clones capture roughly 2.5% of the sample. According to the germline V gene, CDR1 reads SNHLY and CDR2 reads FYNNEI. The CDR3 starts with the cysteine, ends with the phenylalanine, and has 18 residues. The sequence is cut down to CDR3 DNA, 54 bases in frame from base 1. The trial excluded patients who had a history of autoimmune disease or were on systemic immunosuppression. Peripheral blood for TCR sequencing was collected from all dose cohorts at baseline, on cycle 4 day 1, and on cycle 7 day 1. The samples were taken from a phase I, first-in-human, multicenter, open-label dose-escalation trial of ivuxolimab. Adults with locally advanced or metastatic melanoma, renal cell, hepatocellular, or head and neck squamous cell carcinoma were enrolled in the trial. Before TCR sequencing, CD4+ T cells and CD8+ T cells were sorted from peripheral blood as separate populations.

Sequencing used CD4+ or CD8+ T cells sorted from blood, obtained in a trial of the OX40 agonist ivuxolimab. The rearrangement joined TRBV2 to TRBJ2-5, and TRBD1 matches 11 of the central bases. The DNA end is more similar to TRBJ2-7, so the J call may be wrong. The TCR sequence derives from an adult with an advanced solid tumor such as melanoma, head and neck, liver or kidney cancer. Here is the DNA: TGTGCCAGCAGCCCTAGAAGAATACCGGGACAGGGGGCCTACGAGCAGTACTTC. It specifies CASSPRRIPGQGAYEQYF.